This TCR beta chain was found in a study of siplizumab effects on memory and regulatory T cells. The count of this clone is one. Its antigen is as yet unknown. Study-wide results and caveats: There appeared to be greater diversity in naive T cells than in memory cells, and naive T cells seemed major contributors to the alloresponse. Mapping to unstimulated subsets was achieved for only a minor fraction of alloreactive clones.

The method was immunoSEQ multiplex PCR; TCRdb's version includes in-frame clones alone and lacks a portion of them. The sample holds over 80,000 clones, over 90% seen once. The CDR3 runs to 17 residues. Per the germline V gene, CDR1 is MNHEY and CDR2 is SMNVEV (reference sequence). The junction had 11 bases not matched to a gene; V was cut back by 4 bases and J by 1 base. The TCR comes from a human donor in good health. Sequencing input: non-Treg CD4+ T cells sorted from blood. The V gene is TRBV27, the J gene TRBJ2-3; 7 bases align to TRBD2. For the CDR3, the DNA is TGTGCCAGCAGTTCGCTCATGCTAGCGGCCCGCACAGATACGCAGTATTTT. Translation: CASSSLMLAARTDTQYF.